A single sample is the source of the 22 T cell receptor beta chains below, sequenced in a study of blood T cell repertoires in COVID-19. Profiling relied on immunoSEQ multiplex PCR, and the TCRdb table lists in-frame clones only, not all of them. The table lists around 620,000 clones, about 87% of them singletons. Sequenced input: peripheral blood. These receptors all come from a woman between 18 and 29 years old with acute or convalescent COVID-19.

The V call is TRBV9, the J call TRBJ2-7, with a weak D call TRBD2 (6 bases). Germline-derived CDR1 and CDR2 are SGDLS and YYNGEE. The CDR3 has 16 amino acids. V was cut by 4 bases and J by 3 bases, with 20 bases left in between. The CDR3 here is CASSPEGVGGFYEQYF. DNA for the CDR3: TGTGCCAGCAGCCCCGAGGGAGTGGGGGGTTTCTACGAGCAGTACTTC.

This sequence joins TRBV27 and TRBJ1-2; possible D gene TRBD1, 5 bases. The germline V and J ends were trimmed by 5 bases and 6 bases, with 13 bases remaining between them. The CDR3 loop spans 13 amino acids. Germline V lookup: CDR1 MNHEY, CDR2 SMNVEV (reference sequence). CDR3 residues: CASSPSRGNGYTF. CDR3 DNA: TGTGCCAGCAGTCCCAGTCGGGGGAATGGCTACACCTTC.

The chain couples TRBV18 to TRBJ1-1; a weak D match, TRBD1 (5 bases). CDR3 size: 15 residues. Germline V CDR1 and CDR2: KGHSH, LQKENI. With 1 base removed from V and 1 base from J, the gap between germline ends came to 10 bases. CDR3 in amino acids: CASSPLGGENTEAFF. As DNA, the CDR3 is TGTGCCAGCTCACCACTGGGGGGGGAGAACACTGAAGCTTTCTTT.

The chain is built from TRBV4-2 and TRBJ1-4, with D perhaps matching TRBD1 (6 bases). The germline CDR1 and CDR2 sequences are LGHNA and YNFKEQ. This CDR3 contains 15 residues. V was pared by 0 bases and J by 9 bases, with 14 bases between. Here the CDR3 reads CASSQEYGQNKKLFF. The DNA for the CDR3 is TGTGCCAGCAGCCAAGAGTATGGACAGAACAAAAAACTGTTTTTT.

V is TRBV4-3 and J is TRBJ1-2; D is possibly TRBD1 (6 bases). Trimming pared 0 bases from V and 8 bases from J, leaving 10 bases between. The length of the CDR3 is 13 residues. Germline values: CDR1 LGHNA, CDR2 YSLEER. The CDR3 protein is CASSQEGAWGYTF. In DNA form, the CDR3 reads TGCGCCAGCAGCCAAGAGGGGGCTTGGGGCTACACCTTC.

This chain uses TRBV19 with TRBJ1-1; D is unclear. CDR3 size: 13 residues. Germline values: CDR1 LNHDA, CDR2 SQIVND (reference sequence). V was pared by 6 bases and J by 1 base, with 9 bases between. The CDR3 loop reads CASRLRGNTEAFF. CDR3 nucleotides: TGTGCCAGTAGGCTTCGGGGGAACACTGAAGCTTTCTTT.

Of note for this clone: This sample includes further DNA sequences coding for the same CDR3. The chain employs TRBV6-5 and TRBJ2-7; 9 bases match TRBD2. The germline V gene has CDR1 MNHEY and CDR2 SVGAGI. The V and J ends lost 0 bases and 4 bases, in that order; junction bases with no gene match: 4. This CDR3 is 15 amino acids long. The CDR3 coding sequence is TGTGCCAGCAGTTACTCTAGCGGGGGTGCTTACGAGCAGTACTTC. Amino acid sequence: CASSYSSGGAYEQYF.

V gene TRBV12-2 combines with J gene TRBJ2-7; whether TRBD2, the table's D call, matches the DNA was not checked. TRBV12-2 has pseudogene status. The CDR3 sequence is 14 residues long. The CDR3, as DNA: TGTGCAAGTCGCTCATCCGGGAGGAGGTACGAGCAGTACTTC. Its protein product is CASRSSGRRYEQYF.

The V and J genes are TRBV28 and TRBJ2-7, with a weak D call TRBD1 (6 bases). The CDR3 totals 16 residues. The germline gives CDR1 MDHEN, CDR2 SYDVKM. V lost 5 bases and J 2 bases, leaving 19 bases between the germline ends. CDR3 in amino acids: CASSPNPDYRAYEQYF. The CDR3 DNA is TGTGCCAGCAGTCCTAACCCCGATTACAGGGCCTACGAGCAGTACTTC. The whole variable domain, remainder taken from reference TRBV28 and TRBJ2-7, is DVKVTQSSRYLVKRTGEKVFLECVQDMDHENMFWYRQDPGLGLRLIYFSYDVKMKEKGDIPEGYSVSREKKERFSLILESASTNQTSMYLCASSPNPDYRAYEQYFGPGTRLTVT.

DNA for the CDR3: TGTGCCACCAGCAGGGAATTAGACCGGGGCACTGAAGCTTTCTTT. Translated, it gives CATSRELDRGTEAFF. J is TRBJ1-1 and V is TRBV15; no reliable D call. V lost 3 bases, J lost 4 bases, and 15 bases lay in between. The CDR3 is 15 residues long. Germline V gene data show CDR1 as LNHNV and CDR2 as YYDKDF (reference sequence). Full variable domain (missing parts from reference TRBV15 and TRBJ1-1): DAMVIQNPRYQVTQFGKPVTLSCSQTLNHNVMYWYQQKSSQAPKLLFHYYDKDFNNEADTPDNFQSRRPNTSFCFLDIRSPGLGDTAMYLCATSRELDRGTEAFFGQGTRLTVV.

Notes on this clone: The DNA is omitted, as the CDR3 cannot be located on it reliably, and the CDR3 follows TCRdb's listing. The genes are TRBV11-1 and TRBJ2-7; TRBD1 is taken as the D call from the table, unchecked against the DNA. The CDR3 is 15 residues long, ends included. Germline values: CDR1 SGHAT, CDR2 FQDESV (reference sequence). CDR3 region: CASSSSAGSSYEQYF.

The chain employs TRBV15 and TRBJ2-1, with 10 nucleotides matching TRBD2. After removal of 8 bases from V and 0 bases from J, the junction contained 13 bases not matched to a gene. The CDR3 extends over 18 amino acids. Germline CDR1 reads LNHNV; CDR2 reads YYDKDF (reference sequence). This CDR3 reads CATSNPHSGGSSYNEQFF. CDR3 bases: TGTGCCACCTCGAACCCTCATAGCGGGGGGAGCTCCTACAATGAGCAGTTCTTC.

This sequence joins TRBV7-8 and TRBJ1-2, with D perhaps matching TRBD1 (5 bases). The CDR3 consists of 15 residues. The germline gives CDR1 SGHVS, CDR2 FQNEAQ. V gave up 5 bases and J gave up 5 bases, with 18 bases separating them. Here the CDR3 DNA reads TGTGCCAGCAGCCAGTGGGCAGGGCCCTTATATGGCTACACCTTC. It codes for CASSQWAGPLYGYTF.

In its sample, this clone was seen a few times. At the DNA level, this CDR3 is encoded by other sequences in the same sample as well. This chain uses TRBV5-1 with TRBJ2-7, with D possibly being TRBD1 (6 bases). Germline lookup yields CDR1 SGHRS and CDR2 YFSETQ. This CDR3 is built from 13 residues. V lost 3 bases, J lost 0 bases, and 7 bases lay in between. Written as DNA, the CDR3 is TGCGCCAGCAGCTCGGACAGCTCCTACGAGCAGTACTTC. Protein sequence: CASSSDSSYEQYF. Combining the CDR3 with reference TRBV5-1 and TRBJ2-7 gives the whole variable domain KAGVTQTPRYLIKTRGQQVTLSCSPISGHRSVSWYQQTPGQGLQFLFEYFSETQRNKGNFPGRFSGRQFSNSRSEMNVSTLELGDSALYLCASSSDSSYEQYFGPGTRLTVT.

This chain uses TRBV29-1 with TRBJ1-2; D perhaps matches TRBD1 (6 bases). V gave up 7 bases and J gave up 2 bases, with 14 bases separating them. Germline CDR1 and CDR2: SQVTM and ANQGSEA. The CDR3 length is 13 residues. CDR3 nucleotides: TGCAGCGCCACTCCAGGGGACAACTATGGCTACACCTTC. Its translation is CSATPGDNYGYTF. Full variable domain (rest looked up from reference TRBV29-1 and TRBJ1-2): SAVISQKPSRDICQRGTSLTIQCQVDSQVTMMFWYRQQPGQSLTLIATANQGSEATYESGFVIDKFPISRPNLTFSTLTVSNMSPEDSSIYLCSATPGDNYGYTFGSGTRLTVV.

This chain connects TRBV11-1 to TRBJ2-1; 7 bases are shared with TRBD2. The germline V gene has CDR1 SGHAT and CDR2 FQDESV (reference sequence). The V segment lost 0 bases and the J segment 7 bases; nucleotides outside the gene matches: 9. The CDR3 is 16 amino acids. CDR3 in amino acids: CASSLAFRGLVNEQFF. DNA for the CDR3: TGTGCCAGCAGCTTAGCGTTTCGAGGACTAGTAAATGAGCAGTTCTTC.

CDR3 coding DNA: TGTGCCAGCAGCTTAGTTTTTGCGAAACAAGAGACCCAGTACTTC. Translation gives CASSLVFAKQETQYF. The chain carries TRBV7-2 and TRBJ2-5; D gene unclear. With 1 base removed from V and 2 bases from J, the gap between germline ends came to 11 bases. CDR1 and CDR2 (germline): SGHTA, FQGNSA. CDR3 size: 15 residues.

This chain uses TRBV7-8 with TRBJ1-4, with D possibly TRBD1 on 6 matching bases. Germline lookup yields CDR1 SGHVS and CDR2 FQNEAQ. The CDR3 has 14 amino acids. Trimming removed 4 bases from V and 6 bases from J, with 12 bases in between. DNA of the CDR3: TGTGCCAGCAGCTCTCAGGGGAGTCATGAAAAACTGTTTTTT. Translation: CASSSQGSHEKLFF.

This rearrangement joins TRBV4-1 to TRBJ1-1; 8 bases match TRBD1. There are 16 residues in the CDR3. Per the germline V gene, CDR1 is MGHRA and CDR2 is YSYEKL. V shed 1 base, J shed 3 bases, and the junction held 7 bases outside the gene matches. Here the CDR3 reads CASSQVFQGADTEAFF. In nucleotides, the CDR3 is TGCGCCAGCAGCCAAGTTTTCCAGGGGGCGGACACTGAAGCTTTCTTT.

V is TRBV19 and J is TRBJ2-7; 9 bases agree with TRBD2. The germline V gene encodes CDR1 LNHDA and CDR2 SQIVND (reference sequence). The V segment lost 4 bases and the J segment 6 bases; nucleotides outside the gene matches: 4. CDR3 length: 13 residues. CDR3 protein: CASSSGGAFEQYF. The CDR3 bases are TGTGCCAGTAGTAGCGGGGGGGCCTTCGAGCAGTACTTC. Combining the CDR3 with reference TRBV19 and TRBJ2-7 gives the whole variable domain DGGITQSPKYLFRKEGQNVTLSCEQNLNHDAMYWYRQDPGQGLRLIYYSQIVNDFQKGDIAEGYSVSREKKESFPLTVTSAQKNPTAFYLCASSSGGAFEQYFGPGTRLTVT.

The rearrangement joins TRBV5-5 to TRBJ1-1; D remains unclear. The germline V gene has CDR1 SGHKS and CDR2 YYEKEE (reference sequence). The CDR3 sequence is 12 residues long. V was clipped by 3 bases and J by 4 bases, with 7 bases between them. The CDR3 reads CASSSGSTEAFF. Here the CDR3 DNA reads TGTGCCAGCAGCTCGGGGAGCACTGAAGCTTTCTTT.

Comment on this clone: Different DNA sequences within this sample yield the same CDR3. The genes are TRBV18 and TRBJ1-2; D possibly corresponds to TRBD1 (5 bases). Germline loops: CDR1 KGHSH, CDR2 LQKENI. V was trimmed by 3 bases and J by 2 bases, leaving 7 bases between them. The CDR3 consists of 13 residues. The CDR3 is CASSPDTNYGYTF. The CDR3 DNA reads TGTGCCAGCTCACCGGACACCAACTATGGCTACACCTTC.